The rows below give T cell receptor beta chains drawn from one sample of a study of T cells in Graves' hyperthyroidism and ophthalmopathy. One entry per CDR3 protein results from TCRdb running MiXCR on the multiplex PCR reads. This table has nearly 600,000 distinct CDR3 sequences, around 14% appearing once. Sequencing was performed on blood. These receptors all stem from a woman in her 30s with Graves' hyperthyroidism that later progressed to Graves' ophthalmopathy. CDR3s include the opening cysteine and the closing phenylalanine or tryptophan. The order of the fields is CDR3 protein, CDR3 DNA, V gene, J gene, D gene, clone size. A D gene is named only where the DNA matches it firmly. A row's size may be missing; if present it is once, few, many or a size class.

cdr3_aa: CASSPGQGGPGPQHF
cdr3_nt: TGTGCCAGCAGCCCGGGACAGGGGGGTCCAGGGCCCCAGCATTTT
v_call: TRBV2
j_call: TRBJ1-5
d_call: TRBD1
clone_size: many

cdr3_aa: CATSKGGTGGLDLYGYTF
cdr3_nt: TGTGCCACCAGCAAAGGGGGAACAGGGGGCCTAGACCTTTACGGCTACACCTTC
v_call: TRBV15
j_call: TRBJ1-2
d_call: TRBD1
clone_size: NA

cdr3_aa: CASSQDLGGYDEQFF
cdr3_nt: TGTGCCAGCAGCCAAGATCTTGGGGGGTACGATGAGCAGTTCTTC
v_call: TRBV3-1
j_call: TRBJ2-1
d_call: NA
clone_size: many

cdr3_aa: CASSQILASPYEQYF
cdr3_nt: TGCGCCAGCAGCCAAATTCTAGCGTCCCCCTACGAGCAGTACTTC
v_call: TRBV4-3
j_call: TRBJ2-7
d_call: NA
clone_size: few

cdr3_aa: CASSLDSPTLHF
cdr3_nt: TGTGCCAGCAGCCTGGACAGCCCAACCCTCCACTTT
v_call: TRBV7-2
j_call: TRBJ1-6
d_call: NA
clone_size: many

cdr3_aa: CASSPRDSTYEQYF
cdr3_nt: TGCGCCAGCAGCCCCCGGGACTCAACCTACGAGCAGTACTTC
v_call: TRBV5-1
j_call: TRBJ2-7
d_call: NA
clone_size: many

cdr3_aa: CASSPRDRDAQPQHF
cdr3_nt: TGTGCCAGCAGTCCCCGGGACAGGGACGCTCAGCCCCAGCATTTT
v_call: TRBV6-2/TRBV6-3
j_call: TRBJ1-5
d_call: TRBD1
clone_size: many

cdr3_aa: CASSRTGGLTLTDTQYF
cdr3_nt: TGTGCCAGCAGTCGGACAGGGGGACTAACCCTCACAGATACGCAGTATTTT
v_call: TRBV12-3/TRBV12-4
j_call: TRBJ2-3
d_call: TRBD1
clone_size: many

cdr3_aa: CASSRDGTAGNTIYF
cdr3_nt: TGTGCCAGCAGTCGGGATGGGACAGCTGGAAACACCATATATTTT
v_call: TRBV3-1
j_call: TRBJ1-3
d_call: TRBD1
clone_size: NA

cdr3_aa: CASSREGTGPYNEQFF
cdr3_nt: TGTGCCAGCTCTCGGGAGGGGACAGGGCCCTACAATGAGCAGTTCTTC
v_call: TRBV18
j_call: TRBJ2-1
d_call: NA
clone_size: many

cdr3_aa: CASSLGDRLTLMNTEAFF
cdr3_nt: TGCGCCAGCAGCTTGGGAGACCGCCTCACCCTCATGAACACTGAAGCTTTCTTT
v_call: TRBV5-1
j_call: TRBJ1-1
d_call: NA
clone_size: many

cdr3_aa: CATSRLILRQGGRRPLHF
cdr3_nt: TGTGCCACCAGCAGATTAATATTACGACAGGGAGGGCGGAGACCCCTCCACTTT
v_call: TRBV15
j_call: TRBJ1-6
d_call: TRBD1
clone_size: many

cdr3_aa: CASSLGQGISYNEQFF
cdr3_nt: TGTGCCAGCAGCTTAGGACAGGGGATCTCCTACAATGAGCAGTTCTTC
v_call: TRBV11-3
j_call: TRBJ2-1
d_call: TRBD1
clone_size: many

cdr3_aa: CASSEPDRGHDEQFF
cdr3_nt: TGTGCCAGCAGTGAACCGGACAGGGGGCATGATGAGCAGTTCTTC
v_call: TRBV6-1
j_call: TRBJ2-1
d_call: TRBD1
clone_size: NA

cdr3_aa: CASSLNPSNTEAFF
cdr3_nt: TGTGCCAGCAGTTTAAACCCCTCGAACACTGAAGCTTTCTTT
v_call: TRBV28
j_call: TRBJ1-1
d_call: NA
clone_size: many

cdr3_aa: CASSPAPTAEKLFF
cdr3_nt: TGTGCCAGCTCACCGGCCCCCACGGCGGAAAAACTGTTTTTT
v_call: TRBV18
j_call: TRBJ1-4
d_call: NA
clone_size: many

cdr3_aa: CASSIHSASGSNEQFF
cdr3_nt: TGTGCCAGTAGTATACACTCAGCTAGCGGAAGCAATGAGCAGTTCTTC
v_call: TRBV19
j_call: TRBJ2-1
d_call: TRBD2
clone_size: many

cdr3_aa: CASSVVPDEKLFF
cdr3_nt: TGTGCCAGCAGCGTAGTGCCAGATGAAAAACTGTTTTTT
v_call: TRBV9
j_call: TRBJ1-4
d_call: NA
clone_size: many

cdr3_aa: CASSLVSGLTDTQYF
cdr3_nt: TGTGCCAGCAGCTTGGTCTCGGGACTCACAGATACGCAGTATTTT
v_call: TRBV5-5
j_call: TRBJ2-3
d_call: NA
clone_size: few

cdr3_aa: CASAGGLTYEQFF
cdr3_nt: TGTGCCAGTGCAGGGGGCCTGACCTACGAGCAGTTCTTC
v_call: TRBV19
j_call: TRBJ2-1
d_call: TRBD1
clone_size: NA

cdr3_aa: CASSLEGGSYEQYF
cdr3_nt: TGTGCCAGCAGCTTAGAAGGCGGGAGCTACGAGCAGTACTTC
v_call: TRBV7-9
j_call: TRBJ2-7
d_call: TRBD2
clone_size: many

cdr3_aa: CASSYMGDRERVEQYF
cdr3_nt: TGTGCCAGCAGCTACATGGGGGACAGGGAACGCGTCGAGCAGTACTTC
v_call: TRBV6-2/TRBV6-3
j_call: TRBJ2-7
d_call: TRBD1
clone_size: many

cdr3_aa: CASSQFGRGGEQYF
cdr3_nt: TGTGCCAGCAGCCAATTTGGTCGGGGGGGCGAGCAGTACTTC
v_call: TRBV3-1
j_call: TRBJ2-7
d_call: TRBD2
clone_size: many

cdr3_aa: CASSSRMAGAAYEQYF
cdr3_nt: TGCGCCAGCTCTTCTCGGATGGCGGGAGCCGCCTACGAGCAGTACTTC
v_call: TRBV4-1
j_call: TRBJ2-7
d_call: TRBD2
clone_size: many

cdr3_aa: CASSGTGGGEKLFF
cdr3_nt: TGTGCCAGCAGCGGGACAGGGGGCGGTGAAAAACTGTTTTTT
v_call: TRBV13
j_call: TRBJ1-4
d_call: TRBD1
clone_size: many

cdr3_aa: CASSSTGDGGYGYTF
cdr3_nt: TGCGCCAGCAGCTCGACAGGGGATGGGGGCTATGGCTACACCTTC
v_call: TRBV5-1
j_call: TRBJ1-2
d_call: TRBD1
clone_size: NA

cdr3_aa: CASSLTNNQPQHF
cdr3_nt: TGTGCCAGCAGTTTAACAAACAATCAGCCCCAGCATTTT
v_call: TRBV27
j_call: TRBJ1-5
d_call: NA
clone_size: few

cdr3_aa: CASSYSEGAPYVGYTF
cdr3_nt: TGTGCCAGCAGTTACTCGGAGGGGGCGCCATACGTCGGCTACACCTTC
v_call: TRBV6-5
j_call: TRBJ1-2
d_call: TRBD1
clone_size: many

cdr3_aa: CASSGGTLNTEAFF
cdr3_nt: TGTGCCAGCAGTGGGGGGACGCTGAACACTGAAGCTTTCTTT
v_call: TRBV2
j_call: TRBJ1-1
d_call: NA
clone_size: few

cdr3_aa: CASSQIRTSGSLETQYF
cdr3_nt: TGTGCCAGCAGCCAGATTAGGACTAGCGGGAGTCTAGAGACCCAGTACTTC
v_call: TRBV3-1
j_call: TRBJ2-5
d_call: TRBD2
clone_size: NA

cdr3_aa: CASSIYPLDRASYNEQFF
cdr3_nt: TGTGCCAGTAGTATATACCCCCTGGACAGGGCCTCCTACAATGAGCAGTTCTTC
v_call: TRBV19
j_call: TRBJ2-1
d_call: TRBD1
clone_size: NA

cdr3_aa: CATNGGLSIYGYTF
cdr3_nt: TGTGCTACTAACGGAGGGCTTTCAATCTATGGCTACACCTTC
v_call: TRBV19
j_call: TRBJ1-2
d_call: NA
clone_size: many

cdr3_aa: CASGLVQLSQETQYF
cdr3_nt: TGTGCTAGTGGTTTGGTACAGTTATCCCAAGAGACCCAGTACTTC
v_call: TRBV12-5
j_call: TRBJ2-5
d_call: NA
clone_size: many

cdr3_aa: CASSFSGQTTDTQYF
cdr3_nt: TGTGCCAGCAGCTTTTCCGGGCAAACCACAGATACGCAGTATTTT
v_call: TRBV7-2
j_call: TRBJ2-3
d_call: NA
clone_size: many

cdr3_aa: CASSRSGSWDRKTQYF
cdr3_nt: TGTGCCAGCAGTCGTAGCGGGAGTTGGGATAGGAAGACCCAGTACTTC
v_call: TRBV11-2
j_call: TRBJ2-5
d_call: TRBD2
clone_size: many

cdr3_aa: CASSVDGSLWDSGKLFF
cdr3_nt: TGTGCCAGCAGCGTAGACGGCAGCCTTTGGGATTCCGGAAAACTGTTTTTT
v_call: TRBV9
j_call: TRBJ1-4
d_call: NA
clone_size: many

cdr3_aa: CASSPWVNSPLHF
cdr3_nt: TGTGCCAGCTCACCATGGGTTAATTCACCCCTCCACTTT
v_call: TRBV18
j_call: TRBJ1-6
d_call: NA
clone_size: NA

cdr3_aa: CASSEDRDTEAFF
cdr3_nt: TGTGCCAGCAGTGAAGACAGGGACACTGAAGCTTTCTTT
v_call: TRBV6-1
j_call: TRBJ1-1
d_call: NA
clone_size: NA

cdr3_aa: CASSLTSGNEAFF
cdr3_nt: TGTGCCAGCAGCTTAACTTCGGGAAATGAAGCTTTCTTT
v_call: TRBV7-3
j_call: TRBJ1-1
d_call: NA
clone_size: many

cdr3_aa: CASSSSGSYTGELFF
cdr3_nt: TGTGCCAGTAGTTCTAGCGGGAGTTACACCGGGGAGCTGTTTTTT
v_call: TRBV19
j_call: TRBJ2-2
d_call: TRBD2
clone_size: few

cdr3_aa: CATSDHNLGSYNEQFF
cdr3_nt: TGTGCCACCAGTGATCACAACTTGGGATCCTACAATGAGCAGTTCTTC
v_call: TRBV24-1
j_call: TRBJ2-1
d_call: NA
clone_size: many